The 28 T cell receptor beta chains presented below share a single source sample, sequenced in a study of blood T cells in healthy people across ages. Together with a sample-barcoded 5' primer, a J-beta primer mix was included in a second PCR lasting roughly 6 to 12 cycles. TCRdb fed the 5' RACE reads into MiXCR, producing one record per CDR3 protein. Among roughly 1.5 million distinct CDR3 sequences listed, 35% to 45% were seen once. Sequenced material: blood. Receptors were obtained from a woman younger than 30 in good health.

The chain combines TRBV20-1 with TRBJ2-1; possible D gene TRBD1, 7 bases. This CDR3 spans 14 amino acids. Per germline, CDR1 DFQATT and CDR2 SNEGSKA (reference sequence). V was shortened by 5 bases and J by 7 bases, with 18 bases between the two germline ends. The CDR3 spells CSAGSTGRTNEQFF. Written as DNA, the CDR3 is TGCAGTGCTGGTTCGACAGGGAGGACGAATGAGCAGTTCTTC.

This clonotype was counted ten times or more. CDR3 protein: CSVETVSSYEQYF. The CDR3 DNA follows: TGCAGCGTTGAGACCGTCAGCTCCTACGAGCAGTACTTC. The chain combines TRBV29-1 with TRBJ2-7, with D hard to call. Between the trimmed V and J ends, which lost 3 bases and 0 bases, there was a span of 9 bases. Germline V gene lookup returns CDR1 SQVTM and CDR2 ANQGSEA. The CDR3 runs to 13 residues.

In the case of this clonotype: Since a much larger clone is just one base distant, this may be a read error. The J gene is TRBJ2-1, the V gene TRBV20-1, with 10 bases that match TRBD2. CDR3 length: 15 amino acids. Germline values: CDR1 DFQATT, CDR2 SNEGSKA (reference sequence). The CDR3 region is CSVPDSGRGYNGQFF. The CDR3 bases are TGCAGTGTCCCCGACAGCGGGAGGGGCTACAATGGGCAGTTCTTC.

The chain has TRBV25-1 and TRBJ2-1; 9 positions match TRBD1. The CDR3 extends over 15 amino acids. V shed 4 bases and J 4 bases; nucleotides not matched to a gene: 5. From germline, CDR1 is MGHDK and CDR2 SYGVNS. Here the CDR3 DNA reads TGTGCCAGCAGTGCCACAGGGGGCCCGTACAATGAGCAGTTCTTC. As protein: CASSATGGPYNEQFF.

This rearrangement joins TRBV29-1 to TRBJ2-6; 7 bases line up with TRBD1. The CDR3 covers 15 residues. CDR1 SQVTM and CDR2 ANQGSEA come from the germline V gene. The trim removed 5 bases at V and 4 bases at J, leaving 8 bases unmatched. The CDR3 sequence: CSVPGQKAGANVLTF. The CDR3 DNA reads TGCAGCGTTCCGGGACAGAAGGCCGGGGCCAACGTCCTGACTTTC.

V is TRBV9 and J is TRBJ1-5, with D possibly matching TRBD1 (5 bases). V was cut by 3 bases and J by 0 bases, with 10 bases left in between. Germline V gene data show CDR1 as SGDLS and CDR2 as YYNGEE. This CDR3 contains 15 residues. For the CDR3, the DNA is TGTGCCAGCAGCGCAGACAGTCTTAGCAATCAGCCCCAGCATTTT. Residues: CASSADSLSNQPQHF.

Only a few counts were recorded for this clonotype. The V call is TRBV7-2, the J call TRBJ2-1; 13 bases are a match to TRBD2. The CDR3 contains 17 residues. V lost 6 bases, J lost 7 bases, and 12 bases stayed unmatched. Germline assignment: CDR1 SGHTA and CDR2 FQGNSA. This CDR3 reads CASSVVGGTSGINEQFF. CDR3 DNA sequence: TGTGCCAGCAGTGTAGTGGGCGGGACTAGCGGGATTAATGAGCAGTTCTTC.

The rearrangement uses TRBV4-2 and TRBJ2-5; 14 positions match TRBD2. After removal of 5 bases from V and 5 bases from J, the junction contained 7 bases not matched to a gene. This CDR3 has 16 residues. Looked up from germline, CDR1 is LGHNA and CDR2 is YNFKEQ. The CDR3 DNA reads TGTGCCAGCAGCACCACCGGGACTAGCGGGAGTGAGACCCAGTACTTC. Translating gives CASSTTGTSGSETQYF.

This chain connects TRBV6-6 to TRBJ1-1; D perhaps matches TRBD1 (6 bases). CDR1 MNHNY and CDR2 SVGAGI come from the germline V gene (reference sequence). The CDR3 sequence is 13 residues long. V was shortened by 5 bases and J by 7 bases, with 14 bases between the two germline ends. The CDR3 reads CASSNYREGEAFF. For the CDR3, the DNA is TGTGCCAGCAGTAACTACAGGGAGGGTGAAGCTTTCTTT.

This clonotype appeared a few times. The chain joins TRBV9 to TRBJ2-1; D could derive from TRBD1 or TRBD2 (5 bases each). The CDR3 consists of 15 residues. V was pared by 4 bases and J by 5 bases, with 16 bases between. The germline V gene encodes CDR1 SGDLS and CDR2 YYNGEE. CDR3 loop: CASSRSGASDNEQFF. CDR3 nucleotides: TGTGCCAGCAGCAGGTCCGGGGCCTCTGACAATGAGCAGTTCTTC.

As for this clonotype: One junction end does not reproduce the germline sequence, and a read error may be involved. The genes are TRBV2 and TRBJ2-5, with a weak D call TRBD1 (6 bases). The J call is doubtful: the DNA matches TRBJ2-7 better. The CDR3 has 14 amino acids. Germline values: CDR1 SNHLY, CDR2 FYNNEI. CDR3 residues: CASSGGRGSDEQYF. In nucleotides, the CDR3 is TGTGCCAGCAGTGGCGGCAGGGGCTCCGACGAGCAGTACTTC.

This rearrangement joins TRBV7-2 to TRBJ1-5; 11 nucleotides agree with TRBD1. The CDR3 runs 15 residues. The germline CDR1 and CDR2 sequences are SGHTA and FQGNSA. The V and J ends lost 5 bases and 6 bases, in that order; junction bases with no gene match: 6. The CDR3 here is CASSTRDRGFQPQHF. CDR3 nucleotides: TGTGCCAGCAGCACCAGGGACAGGGGGTTTCAGCCCCAGCATTTT.

Regarding this clonotype: The junction differs from germline at one of its ends, possibly a read error. The V and J genes are TRBV20-1 and TRBJ2-1, with 10 bases fitting TRBD2. Looked up from germline, CDR1 is DFQATT and CDR2 is SNEGSKA (reference sequence). This CDR3 spans 16 amino acids. The chain's CDR3 is CSARAWRLAGDNGQFF. In DNA, the CDR3 is TGCAGTGCTAGAGCATGGAGGCTAGCGGGAGACAATGGGCAGTTCTTC.

This clonotype appeared a few times. The chain links TRBV7-9 to TRBJ1-2; D is undetermined. CDR1 is SEHNR and CDR2 is FQNEAQ in the germline V gene (reference sequence). V gave up 11 bases and J gave up 0 bases, with 10 bases separating them. The CDR3 loop spans 12 amino acids. The chain's CDR3 is CAVPNPNYGYTF. CDR3 in DNA: TGTGCCGTACCAAATCCTAACTATGGCTACACCTTC.

This clonotype was recorded only once. The chain uses TRBV5-6 and TRBJ2-2; 10 nucleotides match TRBD1. The CDR3 runs 18 residues. V trimming: 2 bases; J trimming: 8 bases; junction bases outside the gene matches: 15. Germline V lookup: CDR1 SGHDT, CDR2 YYEEEE. The CDR3 spells CASSFQLWTTGGGGELFF. CDR3 in DNA: TGTGCCAGCAGCTTCCAACTCTGGACGACAGGGGGCGGGGGGGAGCTGTTTTTT.

J is TRBJ2-1 and V is TRBV4-3, with 13 positions matching TRBD2. V was pared by 0 bases and J by 5 bases, with 7 bases of the junction left unmatched. This CDR3 is 18 amino acids long. In germline, CDR1 is LGHNA, CDR2 YSLEER. In nucleotides, the CDR3 is TGCGCCAGCAGCCAAGATAGCTGGACTAGCGGGAGAAACAATGAGCAGTTCTTC. Translated, it gives CASSQDSWTSGRNNEQFF.

The V and J genes are TRBV5-8 and TRBJ2-1; 10 nucleotides align to TRBD1. The V and J ends lost 0 bases and 9 bases, in that order; junction bases with no gene match: 9. Germline V gene sequence: CDR1 SGHTS, CDR2 YDEGEE. The CDR3 contains 16 residues. The CDR3: CASSLVLGTGDIEQFF. The CDR3 DNA reads as TGTGCCAGCAGCTTGGTTTTGGGGACAGGGGACATTGAGCAGTTCTTC.

This clonotype came up many times. V and J are TRBV5-1 and TRBJ1-2; possibly TRBD1 for D (5 bases). Looked up from germline, CDR1 is SGHRS and CDR2 is YFSETQ. Trimming took 0 bases from V and 3 from J, leaving 12 bases between them. This CDR3 comprises 15 residues. The CDR3 nucleotides are TGCGCCAGCAGCTTGGCAAGCCCGGGGGACTATGGCTACACCTTC. Amino acid sequence: CASSLASPGDYGYTF. The full variable domain, in which reference TRBV5-1 and TRBJ1-2 provide the parts outside the CDR3, is KAGVTQTPRYLIKTRGQQVTLSCSPISGHRSVSWYQQTPGQGLQFLFEYFSETQRNKGNFPGRFSGRQFSNSRSEMNVSTLELGDSALYLCASSLASPGDYGYTFGSGTRLTVV.

This chain joins TRBV5-1 and TRBJ1-4; D is undetermined. V lost 2 bases, J lost 8 bases, and 10 bases lay in between. CDR1 and CDR2 from the germline V gene are SGHRS and YFSETQ. CDR3 length: 13 amino acids. CDR3 protein: CASSLGPGEKLFF. The CDR3 DNA reads TGCGCCAGCAGCTTAGGGCCAGGCGAAAAACTGTTTTTT.

This chain joins TRBV6-2 or TRBV6-3 and TRBJ2-5; D gene uncertain. Trimming left V 6 bases short and J 0 bases short, with 14 bases between. The germline gives CDR1 MNHEY, CDR2 SVGEGT. The CDR3 consists of 15 residues. CDR3 region: CASSRPWAHQETQYF. For the CDR3, the DNA is TGTGCCAGCAGCCGCCCGTGGGCACACCAAGAGACCCAGTACTTC.

This CDR3 is CSPNQRVALHLSHPGANVLTF. In nucleotides, the CDR3 is TGCAGCCCAAATCAGAGAGTGGCCCTCCACCTCTCCCATCCTGGGGCCAACGTCCTGACTTTC. The chain carries TRBV29-1 and TRBJ2-6; D is unresolved. In germline, CDR1 is SQVTM, CDR2 ANQGSEA. The ends were cut back, 8 bases at V and 2 bases at J, with 34 bases in the middle. The CDR3 totals 21 residues. Variable domain in full (rest from reference TRBV29-1 and TRBJ2-6): SAVISQKPSRDICQRGTSLTIQCQVDSQVTMMFWYRQQPGQSLTLIATANQGSEATYESGFVIDKFPISRPNLTFSTLTVSNMSPEDSSIYLCSPNQRVALHLSHPGANVLTFGAGSRLTVL.

This chain joins TRBV30 and TRBJ2-7, with D perhaps matching TRBD1 (6 bases). This CDR3 spans 13 amino acids. Trimming took 3 bases from V and 0 from J, leaving 9 bases between them. The germline gives CDR1 GTSNPN, CDR2 SVGIG (reference sequence). As DNA, the CDR3 is TGTGCCTGGAGGGACAGAGACTCCTACGAGCAGTACTTC. Protein sequence: CAWRDRDSYEQYF.

The table lists this clonotype with a few counts. The chain has TRBV20-1 and TRBJ2-4; D is unclear. The J call may be in error: the DNA end matches TRBJ2-7 better. This CDR3 spans 15 amino acids. Germline CDR1 is DFQATT and CDR2 is SNEGSKA (reference sequence). The CDR3: CSARDFVLEAYEQYF. The CDR3 coding sequence is TGCAGTGCTAGAGATTTCGTGCTAGAGGCCTACGAGCAGTACTTC.

The CDR3 sequence: CASSRASTVAKNIQYF. The CDR3 nucleotides read TGTGCCAGCAGCCGAGCCTCAACAGTAGCCAAAAACATTCAGTACTTC. The chain links TRBV6-5 to TRBJ2-4; D is undetermined. Germline assignment: CDR1 MNHEY and CDR2 SVGAGI. The CDR3 totals 16 residues. With 6 bases removed from V and 0 bases from J, the gap between germline ends came to 15 bases.

The genes are TRBV28 and TRBJ2-7, with D possibly matching TRBD2 (6 bases). Germline CDR1 reads MDHEN; CDR2 reads SYDVKM. The V end lost 4 bases, the J end lost 0 bases, and 13 bases lay between the germline ends. This CDR3 has 15 amino acids. DNA of the CDR3: TGTGCCAGCAGTTCCCGGGGACTGATCTCCTACGAGCAGTACTTC. It translates to CASSSRGLISYEQYF.

The chain recombines TRBV7-9 with TRBJ1-4; D is perhaps TRBD1 (5 bases). This CDR3 region has 15 residues. Trimming took 1 base from V and 6 from J, leaving 12 bases between them. CDR1 is SEHNR and CDR2 is FQNEAQ in the germline V gene (reference sequence). The CDR3 DNA is TGTGCCAGCAGCTTAGTGGGGGAGTTTGATGAAAAACTGTTTTTT. Its protein product is CASSLVGEFDEKLFF.

V and J are TRBV20-1 and TRBJ1-1; D gene unclear. CDR3 length: 13 residues. V gave up 0 bases and J gave up 0 bases, with 5 bases separating them. The germline V gene encodes CDR1 DFQATT and CDR2 SNEGSKA (reference sequence). The CDR3 loop is CSARDGVNTEAFF. CDR3 coding DNA: TGCAGTGCTAGAGATGGGGTGAACACTGAAGCTTTCTTT.

In its sample, this clonotype was seen a few times. CDR3 nucleotide sequence: TGTGCCAGCAGTTTAAGGCTAGCGGGGACCGGGGAGCTGTTTTTT. It encodes CASSLRLAGTGELFF. The chain joins TRBV12-3 or TRBV12-4 to TRBJ2-2; 9 bases line up with TRBD2. V trimming: 2 bases; J trimming: 5 bases; junction bases outside the gene matches: 3. The length of the CDR3 is 15 residues.